The sequence of this T cell receptor beta chain was determined in a study of blood T cell repertoires in COVID-19 (dated by TCRdb to the early 2020s). Notes on the research overall: Samples from collaborators originated in the United States, Italy and Spain and spanned both the acute and convalescent phases of COVID-19. The prospective study material was composed of cDNA or gDNA derived from T cells, B-cell-depleted T cells, or PBMCs. Samples were obtained from the ongoing ImmuneRACE study (first 160 participants) and from about 1,300 subjects provided by 6 global collaborators. A de-identified subject ID, COVID-19 status, age in years and sex were almost always included in the sample metadata. The dataset comprised deeply sampled blood TCRbeta repertoires from subjects exposed to, actively infected with, or recovered from COVID-19. The repertoires were released in a freely available public database meant as a resource for research on the immune response to SARS-CoV-2. Where HLA class I and class II types were available, the types were taken from metadata supplied by the sample provider, not from assay-based typing.

The germline V gene (reference sequence) sets CDR1 to MNHEY and CDR2 to SMNVEV. The CDR3 starts with the cysteine, ends with the phenylalanine, and has 19 residues. The entry retains the CDR3 DNA only, 57 bases that are in frame from base 1. The germline V and J ends show losses of 2 bases and 4 bases respectively, and no gene match explains 17 bases of the junction. Results the study describes overall, beyond this receptor: The quantity of clinical and demographic metadata differed by source and by participant and was supplied without curation.

TCRbeta CDR3 regions were amplified from genomic DNA by means of the immunoSEQ Assay, a bias-controlled multiplex PCR. The source study handled its data this way. The number of nucleated cells in each sample was estimated by amplification of reference gene primers within the assay. To quantify the absolute abundance of each unique TCRbeta CDR3 rearrangement, sequence reads were collapsed and filtered. Productive Simpson clonality was computed per sample as the square root of Simpson's diversity index over productive rearrangements. Drawn from immuneACCESS, this table holds only the in-frame rearrangements with V and J called that TCRdb kept. Clones are partly lost; checked studies trace under half to an unresolved V gene and leave the rest unexplained. The DNA was the basis for D and trimming; V, J and clone size are from that table. The sample table contains 250,000 to 350,000 clones; only one count was recorded for around 90% of them. The ten largest clones represent less than 1% of the sample.

A second Seattle source provided samples from volunteer blood donors who had recovered from COVID-19. Each collaborating institution followed its own protocols to collect whole blood in K2EDTA tubes. For TCRbeta analysis, collaborators shipped samples in one of three forms: frozen whole blood, isolated PBMCs, or DNA extracted from either of those sample types. In the case of this clone: This receptor's antigen is unknown. Base quality data are lacking; no much larger clone is found one base away.

Sample: peripheral blood. Recombination linked TRBV27 to TRBJ1-1; 9 bases in between match TRBD1. The TCR originated in a woman aged 40 to 55 who had recovered from COVID-19. The DNA reads as follows: TGTGCCAGCAGTTTACGGTCTTGGGCTGGGACGACAGGGGGCACTGAAGCTTTCTTT. It encodes CASSLRSWAGTTGGTEAFF.